Below, 14 T cell receptor beta chains from the same sample are listed, as sequenced in a study of beta chain features in type 1 diabetes. Of the isolated RNA, all was reverse transcribed, and so the sequenced material was expressed TCRB transcripts. TCRdb's table, derived via immunoSEQ multiplex PCR, lists solely in-frame clones and lacks some. The data contain fewer than 200,000 clones, around an eighth of them singletons. The sample consisted of central memory CD4+ T cells from blood. The receptors here all came from a woman in her late teens or twenties in good health.

This clone was seen a handful of times. The rearrangement uses TRBV11-2 and TRBJ2-2; no firm D call. Germline values: CDR1 SGHAT, CDR2 FQNNGV. The CDR3 totals 13 residues. V lost 8 bases, J lost 1 base, and 8 bases lay in between. The CDR3 DNA reads as TGTGCCAGCGGCGACTTGAACACCGGGGAGCTGTTTTTT. It codes for CASGDLNTGELFF.

This clone was seen a handful of times. The chain recombines TRBV29-1 with TRBJ2-7; no clear D. Trimming left V 7 bases short and J 6 bases short, with 22 bases between. This CDR3 is built from 14 residues. The germline V gene has CDR1 SQVTM and CDR2 ANQGSEA. The CDR3 DNA sequence: TGCAGCGCCGTTATCGGCGCGACGTCAGGCGAGCAGTACTTC. Amino acid sequence: CSAVIGATSGEQYF.

The chain recombines TRBV30 with TRBJ2-1, with 7 bases that match TRBD2. The J segment lost 0 bases and the V segment lost 2 bases, leaving 4 bases of the junction unmatched. CDR3 length: 15 amino acids. Germline V CDR1 and CDR2: GTSNPN, SVGIG (reference sequence). The DNA of the CDR3 is TGTGCCTGGAGTCGGGACTATTCCTCCTACAATGAGCAGTTCTTC. It encodes CAWSRDYSSYNEQFF.

This clone was recorded a few times. The J gene is TRBJ2-7, the V gene TRBV29-1, with 8 bases identical to TRBD1. The CDR3 loop spans 13 amino acids. Germline V gives CDR1 SQVTM, CDR2 ANQGSEA. V trimming: 5 bases; J trimming: 4 bases; junction bases outside the gene matches: 7. Written as DNA, the CDR3 is TGCAGCGTTTTAGGTCAGGGGGCTTACGAGCAGTACTTC. It encodes CSVLGQGAYEQYF.

This clone was detected only a few times. This chain links TRBV11-1 with TRBJ2-1; D unclear. Trimming stripped 6 bases from V and 0 bases from J, with 9 bases between. The CDR3 is 14 amino acids. Germline V gene data show CDR1 as SGHAT and CDR2 as FQDESV (reference sequence). The CDR3 here is CASRSLSSYNEQFF. In nucleotides, the CDR3 is TGTGCCAGCAGATCTTTGAGCTCCTACAATGAGCAGTTCTTC.

V and J are TRBV18 and TRBJ2-7, with 7 nucleotides matching TRBD2. With 0 bases clipped from V and 4 bases from J, the junction kept 6 bases outside the gene matches. Germline V gives CDR1 KGHSH, CDR2 LQKENI. The CDR3 covers 15 residues. CDR3 in DNA: TGTGCCAGCTCACCACCGGGACGGGGGGTTTACGAGCAGTACTTC. This gives the protein CASSPPGRGVYEQYF.

The J gene is TRBJ2-1, the V gene TRBV9, with D tentatively TRBD2 (6 bases). This CDR3 has 17 residues. Per germline, CDR1 SGDLS and CDR2 YYNGEE. Trimming took 4 bases from V and 0 from J, leaving 17 bases between them. DNA of the CDR3: TGTGCCAGCAGCCCAGGAACCGGGACTCCCTCCTACAATGAGCAGTTCTTC. Translation: CASSPGTGTPSYNEQFF.

This clone turned up a few times. The CDR3 DNA reads TGTGCCTGGAGTAGAGGGTCCTACGAGCAGTACTTC. It specifies CAWSRGSYEQYF. The chain combines TRBV30 with TRBJ2-7, with D tentatively TRBD2 (5 bases). Trimming took off 2 bases at V and 1 base at J, with 6 bases between the two ends. The CDR3 totals 12 residues. Germline V gene data show CDR1 as GTSNPN and CDR2 as SVGIG (reference sequence).

This clone has just a few counts. J is TRBJ2-3 and V is TRBV4-2; 9 bases are a match to TRBD2. Germline V gene sequence: CDR1 LGHNA, CDR2 YNFKEQ. The CDR3 is made up of 18 amino acids. The trim removed 0 bases at V and 5 bases at J, leaving 12 bases unmatched. The CDR3 sequence is CASSQDGAGTSSGDTQYF. CDR3 DNA: TGTGCCAGCAGCCAAGATGGGGCAGGGACTAGCAGTGGAGATACGCAGTATTTT.

The rearrangement links TRBV7-3 to TRBJ2-3; 8 bases agree with TRBD2. The CDR3 has 18 residues. Germline V gives CDR1 SGHTA, CDR2 FQGTGA. V trimming: 1 base; J trimming: 0 bases; junction bases outside the gene matches: 9. The CDR3 DNA reads as TGTGCCAGCAGCTTAAGGGGGTTAGCGGGGTCTAGCACAGATACGCAGTATTTT. This sequence encodes CASSLRGLAGSSTDTQYF. Using reference TRBV7-3 and TRBJ2-3 for the parts outside the CDR3, the full variable domain is GAGVSQTPSNKVTEKGKYVELRCDPISGHTALYWYRQSLGQGPEFLIYFQGTGAADDSGLPNDRFFAVRPEGSVSTLKIQRTERGDSAVYLCASSLRGLAGSSTDTQYFGPGTRLTVL.

This clone was counted a few times. The chain combines TRBV9 with TRBJ2-4, with no clear D. The CDR3 is 15 residues long. The germline gives CDR1 SGDLS, CDR2 YYNGEE. Trimming left V 0 bases short and J 1 base short, with 8 bases between. The CDR3 DNA reads TGTGCCAGCAGCGTAGCCCCCGTCGCCAAAAACATTCAGTACTTC. This translates into CASSVAPVAKNIQYF.

V is TRBV28 and J is TRBJ1-2, with a tentative D call TRBD1 (5 bases). Germline loops: CDR1 MDHEN, CDR2 SYDVKM. V lost 10 bases, J lost 8 bases, and 20 bases lay in between. CDR3 size: 13 residues. CDR3 sequence reads: CATLRRGGGGYTF. The CDR3 region has the DNA TGTGCCACCCTAAGAAGGGGAGGTGGAGGCTACACCTTC.

The CDR3 is CATSVRRADHEQYF. For the CDR3, the DNA is TGTGCCACCAGCGTCCGGCGGGCCGACCACGAGCAGTACTTC. The chain joins TRBV15 to TRBJ2-7; weak D call: TRBD2 (5 bases). Germline V CDR1 and CDR2: LNHNV, YYDKDF (reference sequence). V dropped 5 bases and J dropped 5 bases, with 16 bases sitting between them. This CDR3 comprises 14 residues.

V gene TRBV7-4 combines with J gene TRBJ1-2; D perhaps matches TRBD1 (5 bases). V lost 1 base and J lost 8, with 11 bases in between. Germline assignment: CDR1 SGHVT and CDR2 SQSDAQ. The CDR3 is 13 amino acids. The CDR3 DNA reads TGTGCCAGCAGCTTAGGGCAGGGTCGGGGCTACACCTTC. Amino acids: CASSLGQGRGYTF. Full variable domain (rest looked up from reference TRBV7-4 and TRBJ1-2): GAGVSQSPRYKVAKRGRDVALRCDSISGHVTLYWYRQTLGQGSEVLTYSQSDAQRDKSGRPSGRFSAERPERSVSTLKIQRTEQGDSAVYLCASSLGQGRGYTFGSGTRLTVV.